These 24 T cell receptor beta chains originate from one sample sequenced in a study of IL-17A CD8 T cells in psoriatic arthritis synovium. CD3+ T cells, isolated magnetically, got PMA and ionomycin for 1.5 hours before cytokine secretion labeling. Synovial fluid was aspirated from actively inflamed joints of psoriatic arthritis patients. Clones were read by immunoSEQ multiplex PCR, and TCRdb kept only the in-frame ones, dropping some. Of about 2,200 clones listed, over 60% are singletons. Sequencing input: IFN-gamma+ CD8+ T cells from synovial fluid. The sample's subset: IL-17A-IFNgamma+ memory CD8+ (Tc1) cells. The receptors shown here come from a human donor with psoriatic arthritis.

The gene calls are TRBV11-2 and TRBJ2-5; 7 nucleotides align to TRBD1. V gave up 3 bases and J gave up 4 bases; unmatched junction bases: 17. Germline V gene data show CDR1 as SGHAT and CDR2 as FQNNGV. The CDR3 sequence is 18 residues long. The CDR3 sequence: CASSLTFGQEYGGETQYF. The CDR3 DNA sequence: TGTGCCAGCAGCTTGACGTTTGGACAGGAATACGGAGGAGAGACCCAGTACTTC.

The genes are TRBV4-3 and TRBJ2-1; D might be TRBD2 (5 bases). This CDR3 contains 18 residues. V was trimmed by 1 base and J by 0 bases, leaving 16 bases between them. From germline, CDR1 is LGHNA and CDR2 YSLEER. CDR3 in DNA: TGCGCCAGCAGCCAAGGGGAGATTAGCGCGAGCTCCTACAATGAGCAGTTCTTC. Protein sequence: CASSQGEISASSYNEQFF.

The V call is TRBV27, the J call TRBJ2-1; 13 bases line up with TRBD2. V was clipped by 5 bases and J by 4 bases; unmatched bases: 5. The CDR3 has 16 amino acids. Germline V gene data show CDR1 as MNHEY and CDR2 as SMNVEV (reference sequence). This CDR3 reads CASSTRTSGRYNEQFF. CDR3 bases: TGTGCCAGCAGTACTCGGACTAGCGGGAGATACAATGAGCAGTTCTTC.

The chain couples TRBV5-8 to TRBJ2-7, with D unresolved. The CDR3 extends over 11 amino acids. Per the germline V gene, CDR1 is SGHTS and CDR2 is YDEGEE. Trimming took 0 bases from V and 5 from J, leaving 3 bases between them. The CDR3, as DNA: TGTGCCAGCAGCTTGGGGCACGAGCAGTACTTC. It is translated as CASSLGHEQYF.

The chain links TRBV5-1 to TRBJ1-2, with 8 bases matching TRBD1. V shed 4 bases and J 6 bases; nucleotides not matched to a gene: 2. The germline CDR1 and CDR2 sequences are SGHRS and YFSETQ. The CDR3 is 12 residues long. In nucleotides, the CDR3 is TGCGCCAGCAGCCGACAGGGGCATGGCTACACCTTC. Translated: CASSRQGHGYTF.

The chain has TRBV29-1 and TRBJ2-1; D gene uncertain. The CDR3 has 10 residues. Germline assignment: CDR1 SQVTM and CDR2 ANQGSEA. Trimming pared 3 bases from V and 4 bases from J, leaving 1 base between. The DNA of the CDR3 is TGCAGCGTTGAGTACAATGAGCAGTTCTTC. It specifies CSVEYNEQFF.

The chain couples TRBV5-4 to TRBJ2-2, with 13 bases that match TRBD2. Trimming removed 5 bases from V and 7 bases from J; junction bases left unmatched: 8. CDR3 length equals 16 residues. The germline gives CDR1 SGHNT, CDR2 YYREEE (reference sequence). As DNA, the CDR3 is TGTGCCAGCAGACCTAGGACTAGCGGGAGCATCGGGGAGCTGTTTTTT. Translating gives CASRPRTSGSIGELFF.

As to this clone: The sample carries other DNA sequences with the same CDR3. The chain is built from TRBV9 and TRBJ2-3; a possible D gene is TRBD2 (6 bases). Germline CDR1 SGDLS, CDR2 YYNGEE. This CDR3 has 13 residues. V was trimmed by 3 bases and J by 5 bases, leaving 10 bases between them. Here the CDR3 DNA reads TGTGCCAGCAGCGGGAGGGCCGAAGATACGCAGTATTTT. Residues: CASSGRAEDTQYF.

This chain uses TRBV6-4 with TRBJ2-3, with a tentative D call TRBD2 (5 bases). The germline CDR1 and CDR2 sequences are MRHNA and SNTAGT. The CDR3 sequence is 15 residues long. Trimming took 0 bases from V and 1 from J, leaving 8 bases between them. CDR3 bases: TGTGCCAGCAGTGACTCGAGCGGACGCACAGATACGCAGTATTTT. This translates into CASSDSSGRTDTQYF.

The J gene is TRBJ1-5, the V gene TRBV4-3; 9 bases are shared with TRBD1. Germline-derived CDR1 and CDR2 are LGHNA and YSLEER. J gave up 1 base and V 2 bases, and 15 bases lay outside the gene matches. This CDR3 is built from 20 residues. The CDR3 region has the DNA TGCGCCAGCAGCCAACCCGGGACAGGGTCCTTCGTCGGCAGCAATCAGCCCCAGCATTTT. This codes for CASSQPGTGSFVGSNQPQHF.

This clone showed up just a few times. V gene TRBV27 combines with J gene TRBJ2-7; 8 nucleotides match TRBD2. The CDR3 is 13 amino acids. CDR1 and CDR2 (germline): MNHEY, SMNVEV (reference sequence). Trimming removed 5 bases from V and 6 bases from J; junction bases left unmatched: 6. The DNA of the CDR3 is TGTGCCAGCAGTCCTACTCTAGCGGGCGAGCAGTACGTC. Its protein product is CASSPTLAGEQYV.

The rearrangement links TRBV19 to TRBJ2-1; 12 bases fit TRBD2. This CDR3 contains 17 residues. Trimming removed 5 bases from V and 9 bases from J; junction bases left unmatched: 14. Germline CDR1 LNHDA, CDR2 SQIVND (reference sequence). CDR3 sequence (DNA): TGTGCCAGTAGTGCGTGGACTAGCGGGATCCACGCGCTTGAGCAGTTCTTC. This gives the protein CASSAWTSGIHALEQFF.

V gene TRBV28 combines with J gene TRBJ2-6, with D possibly matching TRBD2 (5 bases). The germline V gene encodes CDR1 MDHEN and CDR2 SYDVKM. The CDR3 is made up of 17 amino acids. V lost 4 bases and J 0 bases, leaving 13 bases between the germline ends. The CDR3: CASSSWTGVSGANVLTF. The CDR3, as DNA: TGTGCCAGCAGTTCCTGGACTGGAGTCTCTGGGGCCAACGTCCTGACTTTC.

This clone was counted a single time. The rearrangement uses TRBV30 and TRBJ2-5; D gene unclear. Germline V gives CDR1 GTSNPN, CDR2 SVGIG (reference sequence). V gave up 2 bases and J gave up 4 bases, with 8 bases separating them. There are 12 residues in the CDR3. The DNA for the CDR3 is TGTGCCTGGAGTAACGTGGGAGAGACCCAGTACTTC. Translation: CAWSNVGETQYF.

The chain carries TRBV7-6 and TRBJ2-2, with D tentatively TRBD2 (6 bases). This CDR3 contains 17 residues. CDR1 and CDR2 from the germline V gene are SGHVS and FNYEAQ. V lost 1 base to trimming and J lost 2 bases, with 14 bases between them. The CDR3, as DNA: TGTGCCAGCAGCTTAGAAGTAGCGGAGGGAAACACCGGGGAGCTGTTTTTT. It specifies CASSLEVAEGNTGELFF.

The V and J genes are TRBV11-3 and TRBJ2-1; 11 bases fit TRBD2. CDR3 length: 17 amino acids. The V gene's germline CDR1 is SGHNT and CDR2 YENEEA. J lost 10 bases, V lost 1 base, and 12 bases had no gene match. DNA of the CDR3: TGTGCCAGCAGCTTAGTTTACCGGCTAGCGGGAGGAGGGGAGCAGTTCTTC. Its protein is CASSLVYRLAGGGEQFF.

This chain connects TRBV10-3 to TRBJ2-3, with D possibly TRBD2 on 5 matching bases. The germline V gene encodes CDR1 ENHRY and CDR2 SYGVKD. The V end lost 5 bases, the J end lost 5 bases, and 11 bases lay between the germline ends. The CDR3 sequence is 13 residues long. The CDR3 is CAISLIGGDTQYF. DNA for the CDR3: TGTGCCATCAGTCTCATAGGAGGAGATACGCAGTATTTT.

This clone appeared once. The J gene is TRBJ2-7, the V gene TRBV5-7; no definite D call. TRBV5-7 is designated an ORF whose function remains uncertain. The CDR3 is 14 amino acids. Deletions cut 0 bases from V and 5 bases from J, with 12 bases between. The CDR3 region is CASSLVSARHEQYF. Here the CDR3 DNA reads TGTGCCAGCAGCTTGGTGTCGGCGCGCCACGAGCAGTACTTC.

J is TRBJ2-6 and V is TRBV4-2; unclear D gene. The CDR3 covers 16 residues. V lost 0 bases, J lost 0 bases, and 6 bases lay in between. Germline loops: CDR1 LGHNA, CDR2 YNFKEQ. CDR3 protein: CASSQDRDSGANVLTF. The CDR3 nucleotides are TGTGCCAGCAGCCAAGATAGGGACTCTGGGGCCAACGTCCTGACTTTC.

The V and J genes are TRBV4-3 and TRBJ2-1, with TRBD2 matching 7 bases. Trimming removed 1 base from V and 2 bases from J; junction bases left unmatched: 5. CDR1 and CDR2 (germline): LGHNA, YSLEER. The CDR3 covers 16 residues. CDR3 DNA sequence: TGCGCCAGCAGCCAAGCGACGAGCGGGACCTACAATGAGCAGTTCTTC. Translating gives CASSQATSGTYNEQFF.

V is TRBV7-3 and J is TRBJ2-1; 14 bases match TRBD2. The CDR3 has 15 amino acids. Trimming at V came to 5 bases and at J to 5 bases, leaving 2 bases not matched to a gene. CDR1 SGHTA and CDR2 FQGTGA come from the germline V gene. In nucleotides, the CDR3 is TGTGCCAGCAGCCTGGGACTAGCGGGAGACAATGAGCAGTTCTTC. Protein: CASSLGLAGDNEQFF.

A note on this clone: Other DNA sequences from this sample encode an identical CDR3 as well. The chain has TRBV27 and TRBJ2-3; possibly TRBD2 for D (5 bases). Germline assignment: CDR1 MNHEY and CDR2 SMNVEV (reference sequence). Deletions cut 5 bases from V and 2 bases from J, with 14 bases between. The CDR3 spans 15 residues. This CDR3 reads CASSLAGGITDTQYF. The DNA of the CDR3 is TGTGCCAGCAGTCTGGCGGGTGGAATCACAGATACGCAGTATTTT.

The chain uses TRBV12-5 and TRBJ2-4; D gene ambiguous. In germline, CDR1 is LGHNT, CDR2 FRNRAP. V lost 4 bases, J lost 8 bases, and 9 bases lay in between. The CDR3 runs to 12 residues. CDR3 region: CASGSLEDIQYF. The CDR3 DNA reads as TGTGCTAGTGGTTCGCTCGAAGACATTCAGTACTTC.

This clone is a singleton in its sample. The chain employs TRBV7-9 and TRBJ2-7, with 7 bases matching TRBD2. This CDR3 has 14 amino acids. CDR1 and CDR2 (germline): SEHNR, FQNEAQ (reference sequence). V lost 2 bases, J lost 5 bases, and 6 bases stayed unmatched. CDR3: CASSLLPGTNEQYV. The CDR3, as DNA: TGTGCCAGCAGCTTACTACCAGGGACTAACGAGCAGTACGTC.